Below are 10 T cell receptor beta chains sequenced from a single sample in a study of cytomegalovirus exposure and HLA in healthy donors. PCR involved 60 Vbeta and 13 Jbeta primers. The data were produced by immunoSEQ multiplex PCR, yet TCRdb's version contains in-frame clones alone and is incomplete. The table has roughly 180,000 clones, roughly 80% seen once. The sample was PBMCs. Receptors were obtained from a man aged 25-45 years in good health and CMV-seronegative.

The gene calls are TRBV18 and TRBJ2-2; TRBD1 agrees at 7 bases. This CDR3 contains 16 residues. From germline, CDR1 is KGHSH and CDR2 LQKENI. V lost 4 bases and J lost 0; bases outside the gene matches: 5. In nucleotides, the CDR3 is TGTGCCAGCTCACTCCCCCAGGGGGCGAACACCGGGGAGCTGTTTTTT. This translates into CASSLPQGANTGELFF. The full variable domain, in which reference TRBV18 and TRBJ2-2 provide the parts outside the CDR3, is NAGVMQNPRHLVRRRGQEARLRCSPMKGHSHVYWYRQLPEEGLKFMVYLQKENIIDESGMPKERFSAEFPKEGPSILRIQQVVRGDSAAYFCASSLPQGANTGELFFGEGSRLTVL.

The chain uses TRBV4-2 and TRBJ2-7; 9 bases agree with TRBD1. V was pared by 0 bases and J by 2 bases, with 8 bases of the junction left unmatched. This CDR3 spans 17 amino acids. Germline V gene sequence: CDR1 LGHNA, CDR2 YNFKEQ. Here the CDR3 DNA reads TGTGCCAGCAGCCAAGATAAGGGACAGGGCCTAACCTACGAGCAGTACTTC. It encodes CASSQDKGQGLTYEQYF.

This sequence joins TRBV6-1 and TRBJ2-2; 9 positions agree with TRBD1. J lost 4 bases, V lost 7 bases, and 7 bases had no gene match. The CDR3 spans 15 residues. CDR1 and CDR2 (germline): MNHNS, SASEGT. The CDR3 loop is CASTPGQGFTGELFF. The CDR3 DNA reads TGTGCCAGCACCCCGGGACAGGGATTCACCGGGGAGCTGTTTTTT.

The chain joins TRBV7-9 to TRBJ2-1, with 12 bases identical to TRBD1. With 5 bases clipped from V and 5 bases from J, the junction kept 10 bases outside the gene matches. Germline CDR1 and CDR2: SEHNR and FQNEAQ (reference sequence). This CDR3 contains 17 residues. The CDR3 DNA sequence: TGTGCCAGCAGCCTGAATCCGGGACAGGGGGCCCACAATGAGCAGTTCTTC. This encodes CASSLNPGQGAHNEQFF. The full variable domain, its missing parts supplied by reference TRBV7-9 and TRBJ2-1, is DTGVSQNPRHKITKRGQNVTFRCDPISEHNRLYWYRQTLGQGPEFLTYFQNEAQLEKSRLLSDRFSAERPKGSFSTLEIQRTEQGDSAMYLCASSLNPGQGAHNEQFFGPGTRLTVL.

The chain combines TRBV11-3 with TRBJ2-7, with TRBD2 identical over 8 bases. Germline CDR1 and CDR2: SGHNT and YENEEA. This CDR3 contains 14 residues. Unmatched junction bases numbered 5, after V lost 7 bases and J lost 0 bases. CDR3 nucleotide sequence: TGTGCCAGCAACCCTAGCGGGCTCTCCTACGAGCAGTACTTC. Its protein is CASNPSGLSYEQYF.

V gene TRBV9 combines with J gene TRBJ2-6, with a tentative D call TRBD1 (6 bases). CDR1 is SGDLS and CDR2 is YYNGEE in the germline V gene. V was clipped by 3 bases and J by 2 bases, with 6 bases between them. The CDR3 loop spans 14 amino acids. CDR3 amino acids: CASSDRAGANVLTF. The CDR3 nucleotides are TGTGCCAGCAGCGACAGGGCTGGGGCCAACGTCCTGACTTTC.

The chain recombines TRBV2 with TRBJ2-7, with 13 bases identical to TRBD2. The CDR3 totals 15 residues. Per the germline V gene, CDR1 is SNHLY and CDR2 is FYNNEI. V was pared by 4 bases and J by 2 bases, with 2 bases of the junction left unmatched. Written as DNA, the CDR3 is TGTGCCAGCAGTGGGACTAGCGGGGGTCCCTACGAGCAGTACTTC. Translation gives CASSGTSGGPYEQYF.

The chain joins TRBV25-1 to TRBJ2-1; 12 bases agree with TRBD2. After removal of 3 bases from V and 4 bases from J, the junction contained 10 bases not matched to a gene. The CDR3 extends over 18 amino acids. CDR1 and CDR2 from the germline V gene are MGHDK and SYGVNS. The CDR3 region is CASSDAPSGGARYNEQFF. The CDR3 nucleotides are TGTGCCAGCAGTGACGCCCCTAGCGGGGGGGCAAGGTACAATGAGCAGTTCTTC.

The chain employs TRBV10-2 and TRBJ2-2; 10 positions match TRBD1. This CDR3 spans 16 amino acids. Germline lookup yields CDR1 WSHSY and CDR2 SAAADI. V was clipped by 4 bases and J by 1 base; unmatched bases: 3. The CDR3 protein is CASSAGTGVNTGELFF. The CDR3 DNA sequence: TGCGCCAGCAGTGCCGGGACAGGGGTGAACACCGGGGAGCTGTTTTTT.

This rearrangement joins TRBV11-3 to TRBJ1-2; 7 bases agree with TRBD1. This CDR3 comprises 14 residues. V was clipped by 5 bases and J by 7 bases; unmatched bases: 10. Germline lookup yields CDR1 SGHNT and CDR2 YENEEA. For the CDR3, the DNA is TGTGCCAGCAGCAATCCAGGGGGACACTCTGGCTACACCTTC. Translation: CASSNPGGHSGYTF.